The rows below give T cell receptor beta chains drawn from one sample of a study of control samples from healthy donors and cancer patients. Sequencing was performed with immunoSEQ multiplex PCR; in TCRdb, only in-frame clones are kept and a portion is missing. This table holds some 210,000 clones, 90% to 95% found once. The sequencing sample was made of blood. Receptor source: a man in his thirties or forties in good health. CDR3s leave out the opening cysteine and the closing phenylalanine or tryptophan.

J: TRBJ1-1
length: 12
V: TRBV19
CDR3: ASSPGHQNTEAF

J: TRBJ2-3
length: 14
V: TRBV5-1
CDR3: ASSPGGAGETDTQY

J: TRBJ2-3
length: 11
V: TRBV12-3/TRBV12-4
CDR3: ASSFQRWDTQY

J: TRBJ2-7
length: 14
V: TRBV7-8
CDR3: ASSPKTGGGLYEQY

J: TRBJ1-2
length: 12
V: TRBV24-1
CDR3: ATSDVDRDTGYT

J: TRBJ2-3
length: 16
V: TRBV18
CDR3: ASSPAAWSADTTDTQY

J: TRBJ2-3
length: 13
V: TRBV15
CDR3: AIRSGTGGIDTQY

J: TRBJ2-3
length: 14
V: TRBV3-1/TRBV3-2
CDR3: ASSQNLAGSTDTQY

J: TRBJ2-7
length: 11
V: TRBV12-3/TRBV12-4
CDR3: ASSKTGNGEQY

J: TRBJ1-2
length: 12
V: TRBV6-5
CDR3: ASRGDRGAYGYT

J: TRBJ2-7
length: 9
V: TRBV6-2/TRBV6-3
CDR3: ASSAYYEQY

J: TRBJ2-5
length: 14
V: TRBV5-1
CDR3: ASSAGLAGGLETQY

J: TRBJ1-4
length: 11
V: TRBV19
CDR3: ASTYTLGEKLF

J: TRBJ1-4
length: 12
V: TRBV7-8
CDR3: ASSSGGGNEKLF

J: TRBJ1-2
length: 11
V: TRBV30
CDR3: AWSVTSNYGYT

J: TRBJ2-4
length: 15
V: TRBV5-1
CDR3: ASSLAIAGKAKNIQY

J: TRBJ2-2
length: 12
V: TRBV7-8
CDR3: ASSDRPVTGELF

J: TRBJ1-2
length: 12
V: TRBV20-1
CDR3: SASYGATNYGYT

J: TRBJ2-7
length: 11
V: TRBV19
CDR3: ASRGTGAYEQY

J: TRBJ1-1
length: 13
V: TRBV5-8
CDR3: ASSLTGQGNTEAF

J: TRBJ2-1
length: 13
V: TRBV7-3
CDR3: ASSPVADRANEQF

J: TRBJ1-4
length: 10
V: TRBV4-1
CDR3: ASSQEEVKLF

J: TRBJ2-3
length: 13
V: TRBV28
CDR3: ASSLAGVLGDTQY

J: TRBJ1-3
length: 13
V: TRBV2
CDR3: ASRIQGLSGNTIY

J: TRBJ1-2
length: 13
V: TRBV11-2
CDR3: ASSLLGTSSHGYT

J: TRBJ1-4
length: 12
V: TRBV5-4
CDR3: ASSIGQGREKLF

J: TRBJ1-5
length: 13
V: TRBV2
CDR3: ASSGVGPINQPQH

J: TRBJ1-5
length: 11
V: TRBV30
CDR3: ASGGQLNQPQH

J: TRBJ2-6
length: 13
V: TRBV5-8
CDR3: ASSLATAGANVLT

J: TRBJ2-2
length: 13
V: TRBV19
CDR3: ASIQPGQNTGELF

J: TRBJ2-7
length: 13
V: TRBV5-4
CDR3: ASSIPDGSPREQY

J: TRBJ1-2
length: 14
V: TRBV6-5
CDR3: ASSYSNGGWNYGYT

J: TRBJ2-3
length: 13
V: TRBV27
CDR3: ASSTLGGSTDTQY

J: TRBJ2-3
length: 13
V: TRBV2
CDR3: ASSETSGGPDTQY

J: TRBJ2-2
length: 14
V: TRBV19
CDR3: ASILGGGRNTGELF

J: TRBJ1-4
length: 12
V: TRBV18
CDR3: ASSPGAGREKLF

J: TRBJ2-1
length: 17
V: TRBV4-2
CDR3: ASSQDAVKRSWSYNEQF

J: TRBJ1-2
length: 13
V: TRBV29-1
CDR3: SVEDLGTGLYGYT

J: TRBJ1-3
length: 10
V: TRBV11-2
CDR3: ASSPQRNTIY

J: TRBJ2-3
length: 14
V: TRBV24-1
CDR3: ATSDRDRGSTDTQY

J: TRBJ1-4
length: 16
V: TRBV15
CDR3: ATSRYPRAGGENEKLF

J: TRBJ1-1
length: 9
V: TRBV29-1
CDR3: SVQGSTEAF

J: TRBJ2-1
length: 13
V: TRBV2
CDR3: ASSGRGAGMNEQF

J: TRBJ1-1
length: 12
V: TRBV19
CDR3: ASSIDRQNTEAF

J: TRBJ2-1
length: 12
V: TRBV5-1
CDR3: ASHLEDNYNEQF

J: TRBJ1-6
length: 12
V: TRBV7-9
CDR3: ASSLEGEGSPLH